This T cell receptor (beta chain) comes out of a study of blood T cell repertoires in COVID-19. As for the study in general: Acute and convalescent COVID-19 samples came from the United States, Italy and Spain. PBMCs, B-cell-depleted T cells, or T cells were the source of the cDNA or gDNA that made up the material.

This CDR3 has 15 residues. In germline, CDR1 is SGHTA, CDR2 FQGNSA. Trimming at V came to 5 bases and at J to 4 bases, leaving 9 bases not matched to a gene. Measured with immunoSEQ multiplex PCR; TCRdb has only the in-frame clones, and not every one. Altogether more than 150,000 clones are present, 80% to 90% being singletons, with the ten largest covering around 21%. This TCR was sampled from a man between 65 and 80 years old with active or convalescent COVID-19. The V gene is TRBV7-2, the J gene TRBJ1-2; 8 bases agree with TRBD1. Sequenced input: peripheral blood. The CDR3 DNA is TGTGCCAGCAGCCCGAGACAGGGGACTATCTATGGCTACACCTTC. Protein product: CASSPRQGTIYGYTF.